This T cell receptor (beta chain) was captured in a study of OX40 agonist ivuxolimab in advanced cancers. About the research overall: Among those treated, three patients had partial responses, one with hepatocellular carcinoma and two with cutaneous melanoma. General observations from the study: Mean expanded clone counts were higher in CD8+ than CD4+ T cells. Some nonresponders additionally presented with little normalized T-cell clonal expansion.

Only in-frame clones appear in the TCRdb table, and some are missing; sequencing was by immunoSEQ multiplex PCR. The sample has fewer than 85,000 clones; nearly 90% are singletons. Worth noting for this clone: Its antigen is not known.

Germline assignment: CDR1 SEHNR and CDR2 FQNEAQ (reference sequence). V was shortened by 5 bases and J by 7 bases, with 14 bases between the two germline ends. The length of the CDR3 is 14 residues. The clonotype comes from an adult with an advanced solid tumor such as melanoma, head and neck, liver or kidney cancer. Here the sequenced sample was CD4+ or CD8+ T cells sorted from blood, taken in a trial of the OX40 agonist ivuxolimab. The rearrangement uses TRBV7-9 and TRBJ2-2; D perhaps matches TRBD1 (6 bases). CDR3 sequence reads: CASSRRDTGGELFF. CDR3 DNA sequence: TGTGCCAGCAGCCGACGGGACACAGGCGGGGAGCTGTTTTTT.